This T cell receptor beta chain was retrieved from a study of blood T cell repertoires in COVID-19. On the study more broadly: The United States, Italy and Spain were the sources of the acute and convalescent COVID-19 samples. Sources were T cells, B-cell-depleted T cells, or PBMCs; the material itself was cDNA or gDNA.

Germline V gene sequence: CDR1 MNHEY, CDR2 SMNVEV (reference sequence). This CDR3 is built from 16 residues. V shed 3 bases and J 4 bases; nucleotides not matched to a gene: 6. In the source study's methods: Reference gene primer amplification gave nucleated cell count estimates. The method was immunoSEQ multiplex PCR; TCRdb's version includes in-frame clones alone and lacks a portion of them. The V and J calls and the clone size are those of that table, but D and trimming were determined from the DNA. The table records 35,000 to 45,000 clones, around 85% of them present only once. The chain uses TRBV27 and TRBJ2-2; 9 positions match TRBD2. This TCR was recovered from a human donor in a cohort sampled during active COVID-19. The source material was peripheral blood. Here the CDR3 reads CASSFSSGGSTGELFF. CDR3 DNA sequence: TGTGCCAGCAGTTTTTCCAGCGGGGGGAGCACCGGGGAGCTGTTTTTT.